The sequence of this T cell receptor beta chain was determined in a study of cytomegalovirus exposure and HLA in healthy donors (dated by TCRdb to the late 2010s). Looking at the study overall: An earlier analysis of approximately 640 of the donors reported 250 to 350 Gb of sequence data and approximately 110 million unique TCR beta sequences from about 180 million T cells. Approximately 300 gigabases of sequencing data and 80 million or so unique TCR sequences were included in an early release covering roughly 600 HLA-typed donors. Among the roughly 400 genotyped donors, around 81% belonged to the genetic ancestry cluster associated with self-reported Caucasian donors. The aim of the study was to test whether cataloging public T cell receptors could identify signatures of past pathogen exposure. The T cell repertoires of 670 or so subjects were profiled by immunosequencing and related to cytomegalovirus serostatus. Along with the approximately 700-subject first cohort, a separate validation cohort of over a hundred different subjects was used. High-throughput TCR immunosequencing, statistical association of individual TCRs with disease status, and machine learning were combined to predict cytomegalovirus infection status. To study patterns of TCR occurrence, a later analysis re-analyzed previously published TCR beta repertoires from 700 or so donors and added high-resolution HLA genotyping. In the later analysis, no new phenotypic data were used to find candidate immune exposures; instead, reliance was placed on TCR beta sequences and their occurrence across donors. In an earlier analysis of about 590 of the donors, high-throughput TCR beta sequencing was used to judge whether each TCR beta V gene segment behaved as functional or pseudogenic. Donor age, sex, ethnicity and CMV serostatus were compiled together with the repertoire data. In a later genetic analysis, genome-wide SNP genotypes for about three fifths of the roughly 670 donors were used, and that subset was treated as a discovery cohort. All discovery cohort repertoires had been generated using a single sequencing platform. Both class I and class II loci were covered by HLA typing, at four-digit resolution. The number of donors typed differed by locus, with about 620-630 for A, B, C, DRB1 and DQB1, over 500 for DQA1, 600 to 610 for DPA1, and approximately 470 for DPB1. Several DR-DQ haplotypes were handled as single units for association and clustering because linkage in the cohort was strong. Among about 360 genotyped donors of the cohort, an average of approximately 240,000 unique TCR beta nucleotide sequences were sequenced per donor, roughly a sixth of them non-productive.

In total, roughly 710 healthy bone marrow donors made up the cohort. At the time of sampling, all cohort members were nominally healthy, though unrecorded immune exposures were likely present. The donor tested CMV seronegative and was one of the 352 seronegative cohort members. A peripheral blood sample was provided by each donor, and peripheral blood mononuclear cells were used for TCR beta sequencing. The Qiagen DNeasy Blood Extraction Kit was used to extract genomic DNA from the blood cell samples. To prepare the library, the immunoSEQ multiplex PCR assay was applied. A mixture of 60 forward primers for TCR Vbeta segments and 13 reverse primers for TCR Jbeta segments was used in the multiplex PCR. Amplification of the CDR3 region of rearranged TCR beta genes was performed with a multiplex PCR assay on genomic DNA. The Illumina HiSeq System was used to sequence the amplified TCR beta libraries as 87-base-pair reads. The authors' analysis ran thus. Across the 500 to 850 repertoires, a later analysis counted 80 million or so unique TCR beta chains, approximately 10 million of which were shared by at least two donors. Raw reads were error-corrected and collapsed into unique sequences by a nearest-neighbor algorithm in which closely related sequences were merged to remove PCR and sequencing errors. Alignment of CDR3 sequences to IMGT reference sequences was used to assign V, D and J gene segments. For a sequence to be retained, at least a six-nucleotide match to both a V gene segment and a J gene segment was required. Rearrangements were classified as productive when the CDR3 lacked stop codons and remained in frame with V and J, and all other rearrangements were classified as non-productive. CDR3 was defined according to IMGT convention as the region running from the second conserved V-encoded cysteine to the conserved J-encoded phenylalanine. The earlier analysis of some 600 of the donors excluded sequences that lacked an unambiguous match to a single V gene segment. In an earlier analysis of a few hundred of the donors, V segments were called functional above 56.7% productive rearrangements and were called segregating when the between-donor standard deviation exceeded 5%. To diagnose cytomegalovirus status from the catalog of TCR beta chain sequences, a statistical classification framework was built. V and J gene assignment, in a later analysis, came from comparing TCR nucleotide sequences with IMGT/GENE-DB human TR gene sequences. A later analysis assigned CDR3 sequences and most-parsimonious VDJ recombination scenarios with the TCRdist pipeline. A later analysis defined each TCR beta chain by its CDR3 amino acid sequence plus V-gene family, and excluded reads lacking a unique V-gene family. To address suspected cross-contamination and a sequencing artifact, a later analysis removed approximately 590 highly shared, low-generation-probability nucleotide sequences. In a later analysis, a clonal expansion index for each public chain was calculated from normalized within-repertoire ranks of inferred template counts. In a later analysis, generation probabilities were computed using a VDJ recombination model fitted to out-of-frame rearrangements, and the results were checked against IGoR. In a later analysis, TCR-TCR, TCR-HLA and TCR-CMV co-occurrence was scored with hypergeometric tests, and a repertoire-size bias correction was applied to TCR pairs. False discovery rates were estimated in a later analysis by permuting HLA or CMV assignments 20 times. A later analysis grouped co-occurring TCRs with DBSCAN, adding TCRdist sequence similarity when clustering within HLA-allele-positive subsets. Repertoires with fewer than 30,000 or more than 120,000 public chains were left out of co-occurrence clustering, as were four to six repertoires with anomalous nucleotide sharing. In its TCRdb copy, this immuneACCESS table keeps in-frame sequences only and misses some clones. Where compared with another copy, unresolved V genes explain less than half of these, and the others have no known cause. The V and J calls and clone size are taken from that table; D and trimming were inferred from the DNA. A total of over 150,000 clones appear in this sample, over 75% of them only once. The ten largest clones take up 2.9% of the sample.

Study-level results and caveats: When HLA alleles, especially DR and DQ, strongly co-occurred, TCR associations were difficult to assign to individual alleles. Sequencing depth was assumed to be roughly uniform across donors in the presence/absence analyses, though that assumption may not hold. Immune exposure information for the cohort was limited to CMV serostatus. A further reported finding was that TCR beta sequences accurately predicted the HLA-A and HLA-B alleles for most subjects in the first cohort. A group of highly shared sequence variants was considered likely to be a technical artifact of the sequencing pipeline. Because some donors lacked HLA typing at each locus, the association tests relied only on the typed subset. In an earlier analysis of approximately 600 of the donors, most TCR beta V segments were observed in productive rearrangements about 87% or about 30% of the time, broadly matching IMGT annotations. Linkage disequilibrium might explain the correlated functional status among segregating V segments, but an unknown experimental factor could not be ruled out. The authors suggested that the approach could potentially be extended to other disease states and immunological phenotypes. The study listed 170 or so TCR beta chains as associated with cytomegalovirus. Because the 87-base-pair reads could not distinguish some IMGT-functional V segments, including TRBV6-2 and TRBV6-3, those segments were excluded. In vitro tests confirmed that a few of the cytomegalovirus-associated TCR beta chains recognize cytomegalovirus antigens. According to a later analysis, parvovirus B19, influenza, CMV and Epstein-Barr virus appeared linked to several top co-occurrence clusters. A later analysis found that HLA-associated TCR beta chains were more clonally expanded and had lower generation probabilities than equally common non-associated chains. Most CMV-associated TCR beta chains appeared to be HLA-restricted in a later analysis, and the HLA associations seemed to be driven largely by CMV exposure. In a later analysis, the rate of TCR association differed among HLA loci, with DRB1 alleles having the most associated TCRs and HLA-C alleles having the fewest. Across donors, most TCR sequences were observed very rarely, whereas some public TCRs were present in many individuals. At a false discovery rate of 0.05, a later analysis linked some 18,000 TCR beta sequences to specific HLA alleles. The classifier was reported to diagnose cytomegalovirus status with high specificity and sensitivity in both the original cohort and the validation cohort. An association between a missense DCLRE1C variant and V-gene and J-gene trimming of TCR beta chains was found in a later genetic analysis and replicated in an independent cohort. A later genetic analysis reported fewer N-insertions in productive TCRs among donors in an Asian-associated ancestry cluster than the roughly 700-donor mean. This cohort had only TCR beta chains sequenced, and the lack of alpha or paired-chain data limited which features could be detected. Because counts were too low, roughly 17 rarely observed V segments, including chromosome 9 orphons, were left out of the earlier analysis of some 600 of the donors.

The CDR3 contains 15 residues, cysteine and phenylalanine counted. Left in the record is the CDR3 DNA by itself, 45 bases read in frame from the first base. CDR1 and CDR2 are read off the germline V gene as MNHEY and SVGAGI. V trim: 6 bases; J trim: 0 bases; unmatched bases: 5. As to this clone: It lacks a known antigen. The input lacks base qualities; no much larger clone sits a single base away.

What was sequenced was PBMCs. This TCR came from a woman under 40 in good health and CMV-seronegative. The chain was built from TRBV6-5 and TRBJ2-1; 7 central bases correspond to TRBD1. The DNA is as follows: TGTGCCAGCAGGGGGACAGCTTCCTCCTACAATGAGCAGTTCTTC. Its protein reads: CASRGTASSYNEQFF.